These 21 T cell receptor beta chains were sequenced from one sample in a study of a mutant IDH1 vaccine in newly diagnosed glioma (dated by TCRdb to the early 2020s). Library construction relied on the immunoSEQ multiplex PCR assay. TCRdb carries this immuneACCESS record with in-frame sequences only. Its versions omit some clonotypes, under half of them owing to an unresolved V gene in the studies checked, with the rest unexplained. The sample includes 69,000 or so clones, with approximately 86% observed a single time. The ten largest clones represent approximately 2% of the sample. The antigens for these receptors are not known. This specimen's time point label, interpreted: week 35, safety follow-up. Every vaccine dose consisted of 300 ug of a 20-mer mutant IDH1 peptide in Montanide, administered subcutaneously together with topical imiquimod. Sequencing was performed on PBMCs, taken from a glioma patient whose treatment included an IDH1 peptide vaccine. These receptors came from a man aged 25-45 years with glioma.

The V call is TRBV10-3, the J call TRBJ2-3; no reliable D call. Germline V gives CDR1 ENHRY, CDR2 SYGVKD. Trimming stripped 0 bases from V and 2 bases from J, with 12 bases between. The CDR3 contains 16 residues. CDR3 protein: CAISESNKWTTDTQYF. The CDR3, as DNA: TGTGCCATCAGTGAGTCGAATAAGTGGACCACAGATACGCAGTATTTT.

DNA of the CDR3: TGTGCCACTCTACGAGGGGGAGCCTATAATTCACCCCTCCACTTT. As protein: CATLRGGAYNSPLHF. J is TRBJ1-6 and V is TRBV28, with D perhaps matching TRBD1 (6 bases). The CDR3 is 15 residues long. Germline loops: CDR1 MDHEN, CDR2 SYDVKM. Trimming cost V 10 bases and J 2 bases, with 15 bases left between them.

The chain joins TRBV5-5 to TRBJ1-3; D is ambiguous. CDR1 and CDR2 (germline): SGHKS, YYEKEE (reference sequence). Trimming removed 0 bases from V and 0 bases from J, with 7 bases in between. This CDR3 has 15 residues. The CDR3 is CASSLEPRSGNTIYF. The CDR3 DNA is TGTGCCAGCAGCTTGGAGCCCCGCTCTGGAAACACCATATATTTT. Based on the CDR3 plus reference TRBV5-5 and TRBJ1-3, the full variable domain is DAGVTQSPTHLIKTRGQQVTLRCSPISGHKSVSWYQQVLGQGPQFIFQYYEKEERGRGNFPDRFSARQFPNYSSELNVNALLLGDSALYLCASSLEPRSGNTIYFGEGSWLTVV.

This clone was picked up a small number of times. The rearrangement joins TRBV2 to TRBJ1-1; 7 bases map to TRBD1. The germline V gene has CDR1 SNHLY and CDR2 FYNNEI. V was clipped by 1 base and J by 7 bases; unmatched bases: 9. This CDR3 comprises 15 residues. DNA of the CDR3: TGTGCCAGCAGTGAAGAAGGGGGCGTAGGGAATGAAGCTTTCTTT. Residues: CASSEEGGVGNEAFF.

The J gene is TRBJ1-1, the V gene TRBV7-9; no definite D call. Between the trimmed V and J ends, which lost 0 bases and 2 bases, there was a span of 10 bases. Germline V gives CDR1 SEHNR, CDR2 FQNEAQ (reference sequence). The CDR3 sequence is 15 residues long. CDR3 bases: TGTGCCAGCAGCTTAGCAGTTAGCGGTAACACTGAAGCTTTCTTT. As protein: CASSLAVSGNTEAFF.

In this sample, this clone turned up once. The J gene is TRBJ2-1, the V gene TRBV11-2; no clear D gene. CDR1 and CDR2 (germline): SGHAT, FQNNGV. Trimming cost V 5 bases and J 10 bases, with 12 bases left between them. CDR3 size: 12 residues. CDR3 DNA sequence: TGTGCCAGCAGCCCGTCGCTCGGGGAGCAGTTCTTC. Its protein is CASSPSLGEQFF.

This chain uses TRBV7-9 with TRBJ1-5; TRBD1 might be the D (6 bases). Trimming shortened V by 2 bases and J by 5 bases, and 13 bases separated the two germline ends. Germline CDR1 and CDR2: SEHNR and FQNEAQ (reference sequence). This CDR3 has 15 amino acids. The CDR3 sequence is CASSLSITGHQPQHF. The CDR3 bases are TGTGCCAGCAGCTTAAGTATAACAGGGCATCAGCCCCAGCATTTT.

About this clone itself: Its ends do not fully match the called genes, so a read error is possible. The chain links TRBV10-3 to TRBJ1-1; 7 nucleotides agree with TRBD1. The CDR3 is 14 amino acids. Germline values: CDR1 ENHRY, CDR2 SYGVKD. The CDR3 loop is CASSWRTGNTEAFF. As DNA, the CDR3 is TGTGCCAGCAGTTGGCGGACAGGGAACACTGAAGCTTTCTTT.

This clone was seen just once. This chain connects TRBV7-3 to TRBJ2-6; D is unclear. CDR3 size: 16 residues. V lost 2 bases, J lost 0 bases, and 8 bases lay in between. The germline V gene has CDR1 SGHTA and CDR2 FQGTGA. The CDR3 nucleotides are TGTGCCAGCAGCTTATTCCAAGACTCTGGGGCCAACGTCCTGACTTTC. Amino acid sequence: CASSLFQDSGANVLTF.

This clone was counted a few times. The J gene is TRBJ1-5, the V gene TRBV4-3; D uncertain. V was trimmed by 3 bases and J by 6 bases, leaving 15 bases between them. This CDR3 has 15 amino acids. The germline CDR1 and CDR2 sequences are LGHNA and YSLEER. The CDR3 DNA reads TGCGCCAGCAGCCAGAGACTAGAGGGCAGTCAGCCCCAGCATTTT. As protein: CASSQRLEGSQPQHF.

The chain has TRBV9 and TRBJ2-7, with D possibly matching TRBD2 (6 bases). The germline V gene has CDR1 SGDLS and CDR2 YYNGEE. This CDR3 region has 14 residues. Trimming stripped 8 bases from V and 0 bases from J, with 15 bases between. The CDR3 coding sequence is TGTGCCAGTTCGGGGGACGGAAGCTCCTACGAGCAGTACTTC. Translation: CASSGDGSSYEQYF.

The chain recombines TRBV18 with TRBJ2-2; D perhaps matches TRBD2 (6 bases). The V gene lost 6 bases and the J gene lost 0 bases, with 11 bases spanning the gap. Germline lookup yields CDR1 KGHSH and CDR2 LQKENI. This CDR3 comprises 15 residues. The CDR3 sequence is CASSTGTPNTGELFF. DNA for the CDR3: TGTGCCAGCTCTACCGGGACTCCGAACACCGGGGAGCTGTTTTTT.

This clone was seen a handful of times. The V and J genes are TRBV7-2 and TRBJ2-1; the D is unclear. The CDR3 spans 11 residues. Trimming stripped 1 base from V and 10 bases from J, with 5 bases between. Germline-derived CDR1 and CDR2 are SGHTA and FQGNSA. CDR3 nucleotides: TGTGCCAGCAGCTTAGGAGTCGAGCAGTTCTTC. The encoded protein is CASSLGVEQFF. Full variable domain (rest looked up from reference TRBV7-2 and TRBJ2-1): GAGVSQSPSNKVTEKGKDVELRCDPISGHTALYWYRQSLGQGLEFLIYFQGNSAPDKSGLPSDRFSAERTGGSVSTLTIQRTQQEDSAVYLCASSLGVEQFFGPGTRLTVL.

This chain connects TRBV5-1 to TRBJ2-2; D call uncertain. V lost 0 bases to trimming and J lost 1 base, with 7 bases between them. The length of the CDR3 is 15 residues. CDR1 is SGHRS, CDR2 YFSETQ, per germline. The CDR3 reads CASSLGPGNTGELFF. The DNA of the CDR3 is TGCGCCAGCAGCTTGGGTCCGGGGAACACCGGGGAGCTGTTTTTT.

The CDR3 loop is CASSRQGLGQPQHF. The DNA for the CDR3 is TGTGCCAGCAGCCGACAGGGGCTCGGGCAGCCCCAGCATTTT. The V and J genes are TRBV27 and TRBJ1-5, with 8 positions matching TRBD1. This CDR3 is 14 amino acids long. Germline V gene lookup returns CDR1 MNHEY and CDR2 SMNVEV (reference sequence). The V gene end was trimmed by 6 bases and the J gene end by 7 bases; junction bases not matched to a gene: 8.

This clone was recorded only once. This chain joins TRBV28 and TRBJ2-2; 10 bases are shared with TRBD2. Germline V CDR1 and CDR2: MDHEN, SYDVKM. This CDR3 has 16 amino acids. Losses at the gene ends were 6 bases for V and 4 bases for J; bases not matched to a gene: 8. The CDR3 loop is CASSPIAGGLTGELFF. For the CDR3, the DNA is TGTGCCAGCAGCCCAATAGCGGGAGGACTCACCGGGGAGCTGTTTTTT.

This chain connects TRBV27 to TRBJ2-7; 10 bases are a match to TRBD1. The germline V gene has CDR1 MNHEY and CDR2 SMNVEV (reference sequence). CDR3 size: 16 residues. The J segment lost 7 bases and the V segment lost 6 bases, leaving 15 bases of the junction unmatched. The CDR3, as DNA: TGTGCCAGCAGCCGGGGGTTGGGACAGGGGTCGGGGGAGCAGTACTTC. This translates into CASSRGLGQGSGEQYF.

The chain recombines TRBV7-8 with TRBJ2-7; D is unclear. The CDR3 totals 15 residues. Germline lookup yields CDR1 SGHVS and CDR2 FQNEAQ. V shed 4 bases and J shed 4 bases, with 17 bases lying between them. The CDR3: CASSSKRLAAYEQYF. CDR3 coding DNA: TGTGCCAGCAGCTCGAAACGACTGGCTGCATACGAGCAGTACTTC.

The CDR3 bases are TGCAGTGCGCCCAGGGGGATTGGCTACACCTTC. Protein: CSAPRGIGYTF. The V call is TRBV20-1, the J call TRBJ1-2; TRBD1 aligns across 7 bases. Germline V lookup: CDR1 DFQATT, CDR2 SNEGSKA (reference sequence). Trimming took 6 bases from V and 7 from J; bases not matched to a gene: 5. The CDR3 is made up of 11 amino acids.

This chain uses TRBV10-3 with TRBJ2-1; D remains ambiguous. Germline values: CDR1 ENHRY, CDR2 SYGVKD. V lost 8 bases and J lost 9, with 11 bases in between. CDR3 length: 11 amino acids. In nucleotides, the CDR3 is TGTGCCATCCTCTCAGGTGGTGAGCAGTTCTTC. It translates to CAILSGGEQFF.

This clone was seen once. V usage is TRBV6-4 and J usage is TRBJ1-2; D gene ambiguous. The CDR3 has 12 amino acids. From germline, CDR1 is MRHNA and CDR2 SNTAGT. The V end was cut by 9 bases, the J end by 5 bases, with 13 bases between. This chain's CDR3 is CARTAGGYGYTF. CDR3 nucleotides: TGTGCCAGAACCGCGGGAGGTTATGGCTACACCTTC.